The rows below give T cell receptor beta chains drawn from one sample of a study of CD8 T cells in ankylosing spondylitis. TCRdb reanalysed the 5' RACE reads using MiXCR and keeps one entry per CDR3 protein. Of approximately 260,000 distinct CDR3 sequences listed, roughly 8.6% are singletons. Input material: blood, either unsorted or a sorted T cell fraction (not recorded which). These receptors were obtained from a male donor with ankylosing spondylitis or in good health (not recorded which). Both conserved end residues are part of each CDR3. A D gene is named only where the DNA matches it firmly. Clone size appears in some rows only: once, few, many, or a class for an expanded clone.

v_call	j_call	d_call	clone_size	cdr3_aa	cdr3_nt
TRBV5-1	TRBJ2-2	TRBD2	few	CASSLSGGSGELFF	TGCGCCAGCAGCCTTTCGGGGGGATCCGGGGAGCTGTTTTTT
TRBV20-1	TRBJ1-1	-	many	CSARVSDTSGEAFF	TGCAGTGCTAGAGTTTCAGATACCTCGGGTGAAGCTTTCTTT
TRBV7-7	TRBJ2-1	TRBD2	-	CASSALGTSGRANEQFF	TGTGCTAGCAGCGCGCTGGGGACTAGCGGGAGGGCTAATGAGCAGTTCTTC
TRBV5-5	TRBJ1-2	-	many	CASSLQGLAGGYTF	TGTGCCAGCAGTTTACAGGGCCTGGCAGGTGGCTACACCTTC
TRBV30	TRBJ1-1	-	-	CAWRQGVNTEAFF	TGTGCCTGGCGCCAGGGAGTGAACACTGAAGCTTTCTTT
TRBV27	TRBJ2-7	TRBD1	many	CASSLSTGGYEQYF	TGTGCCAGCAGTTTATCGACAGGGGGCTACGAGCAGTACTTC
TRBV25-1	TRBJ2-5	-	many	CASSEGGFVETQYF	TGTGCCAGCAGTGAAGGGGGCTTCGTAGAGACCCAGTACTTC
TRBV7-2	TRBJ1-1	-	many	CASSPAQTEAFF	TGTGCCAGCAGCCCCGCTCAGACTGAAGCTTTCTTT
TRBV5-1	TRBJ1-2	-	many	CASSLDSPNYGYTF	TGCGCCAGCAGCTTGGACAGCCCTAACTATGGCTACACCTTC
TRBV2	TRBJ2-1	TRBD1	many	CASSEGWGQGLNEQFF	TGTGCCAGCAGTGAGGGGTGGGGACAGGGTCTCAATGAGCAGTTCTTC
TRBV29-1	TRBJ2-7	-	many	CSVGDRRNYEQYF	TGCAGCGTTGGGGACCGAAGAAACTACGAGCAGTACTTC
TRBV6-6	TRBJ2-7	TRBD1	many	CASSYGTDYEQYF	TGTGCCAGCAGTTACGGGACAGACTACGAGCAGTACTTC
TRBV6-2/TRBV6-3	TRBJ1-5	TRBD1	few	CASSSGDRWSNQPQHF	TGTGCCAGCAGTTCGGGGGACAGATGGAGCAATCAGCCCCAGCATTTT
TRBV7-9	TRBJ2-2	-	many	CASSPTRTGELFF	TGTGCCAGCAGCCCCACCCGTACCGGGGAGCTGTTTTTT
TRBV4-2	TRBJ2-1	TRBD2	many	CASSPGGWGLAGGPDEQFF	TGTGCCAGCAGCCCCGGTGGCTGGGGACTAGCGGGAGGGCCCGATGAGCAGTTCTTC
TRBV27	TRBJ2-7	-	few	CASSFKGGPYEQYF	TGTGCCAGCAGTTTCAAAGGGGGTCCCTACGAGCAGTACTTC
TRBV5-1	TRBJ2-7	TRBD2	many	CASSEAGANEQYF	TGCGCCAGCAGTGAAGCGGGAGCGAACGAGCAGTACTTC
TRBV5-1	TRBJ2-7	-	many	CASSFPGSHEQYF	TGCGCCAGCAGCTTCCCTGGTAGCCACGAGCAGTACTTC
TRBV5-6	TRBJ2-2	TRBD2	many	CASSLSSGGLTNTGELFF	TGTGCCAGCAGCTTATCTAGCGGGGGGCTGACGAACACCGGGGAGCTGTTTTTT
TRBV12-3/TRBV12-4	TRBJ2-3	TRBD1	many	CASSQRTGGAGDTQYF	TGTGCCAGCAGTCAGCGGACAGGGGGCGCCGGGGATACGCAGTATTTT
TRBV7-7	TRBJ2-5	-	few	CASAQLLETTQYF	TGTGCTAGCGCTCAGCTTTTGGAGACGACCCAGTACTTC
TRBV7-8	TRBJ2-7	-	few	CASSIGSGEQYF	TGTGCCAGCAGCATAGGGTCCGGCGAGCAGTACTTC
TRBV5-1	TRBJ1-2	-	many	CASSLEGDPALGYTF	TGCGCCAGCAGCTTGGAGGGGGACCCCGCGCTTGGCTACACCTTC
TRBV20-1	TRBJ1-4	TRBD1	-	CSARLRTGGEKLFF	TGCAGTGCTAGACTGAGGACAGGGGGAGAAAAACTGTTTTTT
TRBV20-1	TRBJ1-5	TRBD1	many	CSAAGTVNQPQHF	TGCAGTGCTGCCGGGACAGTGAATCAGCCCCAGCATTTT
TRBV10-2	TRBJ1-5	-	many	CASSPRSGQTGKHF	TGCGCCAGCAGCCCCAGGAGTGGTCAGACAGGCAAGCATTTT
TRBV12-3/TRBV12-4	TRBJ1-4	-	many	CASSFGRARKLFF	TGTGCCAGCAGTTTCGGCAGGGCGCGAAAACTGTTTTTT
TRBV20-1	TRBJ1-2	TRBD1	many	CSAEQGSLGYTF	TGCAGTGCTGAACAGGGGTCTCTTGGCTACACCTTC